Reported below is one T cell receptor (beta chain). This sample was taken from a study of shared clonotypes between healthy human individuals. Here immunoSEQ multiplex PCR was the method, and the copy in TCRdb shows in-frame clones only, minus some. The sample contains millions of clones, 95% of which appear only once. The CDR3 extends over 14 amino acids. Per germline, CDR1 LGHNA and CDR2 YSLEER. The V end was cut by 2 bases, the J end by 6 bases, with 14 bases between. The sample taken for sequencing was naive CD4+ T cells sorted from blood. Subset specified: CD45RA+ positively selected. This sequence originates from a man younger than 30 in good health. The chain combines TRBV4-3 with TRBJ2-7; D is uncertain. This CDR3 reads CASSQWTSLGEQYF. The CDR3 DNA is TGCGCCAGCAGCCAATGGACCTCGCTTGGCGAGCAGTACTTC.